Here is one T cell receptor (beta chain) with its context. Its recognized antigen is unknown. The input lacks base qualities; no much larger clone sits a single base away. This sample was included in a study of T cell clones after liver transplantation (dated by TCRdb to the late 2010s). About the study as a whole: Samples were obtained from ITN030ST, a randomized trial in which withdrawal of immunosuppression was attempted within 2 years of liver transplantation. Donor-reactive T cell clones were identified using TCRbeta sequencing after a pre-transplant mixed lymphocyte reaction and were then followed in post-transplant blood. Third party-reactive TCRbeta sequences from pre-transplant MLRs were also identified as an antigen-independent comparator for donor-reactive sequences. Of the eight recipients, three were HCV-positive, while the remaining recipients had been transplanted for non-autoimmune, non-viral indications. No induction therapy was given to the subjects, and standard immunosuppression was administered until randomization at 12-24 months post-transplant. To count as tolerant, a recipient had to stay completely off immunosuppression for at least one year without liver enzymes climbing beyond twice the upper limit of normal. Blood samples were taken pre-transplant, pre-randomization before withdrawal, and post-randomization after full withdrawal or failed withdrawal. Of the 8 liver transplant recipients making up the studied cohort, 3 were classified as tolerant and 5 as non-tolerant.

In the paper's terms, the time point label means: pre-transplant. Unstimulated PBMCs, after thawing, were stained for CD3, CD4 and CD8 and then FACS-sorted into CD3+CD4+ and CD3+CD8+ populations. All 8 studied subjects were randomized to immunosuppression withdrawal. The Qiagen DNeasy Blood and Tissue Kit was used to isolate genomic DNA. What the study reported, not specific to this receptor: Because of small, heterogeneous patient numbers and non-standardized post-transplant time points, the conclusions were only preliminary. In a couple of subjects, low numbers of available donor cells limited the measurable donor-reactive repertoire. In most of the 8 subjects, circulating donor-reactive CD4 TCRbeta sequences decreased significantly after transplant, regardless of tolerance or HCV status. Because no allograft tissue specimens were available, donor-reactive T cells may have migrated into the graft instead of being deleted. After accounting for repertoire turnover, donor-reactive detection was significantly reduced in 7 of 8 subjects for CD4 and 8 of 8 for CD8. Donor-reactive sequences declined more than third party-reactive ones, suggesting partial antigen-specific deletion unrelated to withdrawal success.

Using immunoSEQ, frozen genomic DNA was subjected to high-throughput TCRbeta CDR3 sequencing, a process that included PCR amplification, mapping, bias correction and internal controls. As for how the authors treated the data: Only productive rearrangements were retained, and each unique TCRbeta sequence was defined by its CDR3 nucleotide sequence together with its V and J gene. For classification of a sequence as donor-reactive, at least 5-fold expansion in CFSE-low cells relative to unstimulated pre-transplant cells and a frequency of at least 0.01% were required. Minimum frequency thresholds were set for each subject on the basis of the unstimulated sample with the lowest template count, so that a detection power of at least 90% was ensured. Repertoire turnover was measured by Jensen-Shannon divergence between the top 1000 TCRbeta sequences post- and pre-transplant. Two-sided Fisher's exact tests were used to test for changes in the detection of donor-reactive sequences. TCRdb's version of the immuneACCESS table is confined to in-frame rearrangements and falls short of the full clone set. An unresolved V gene accounts for under half of the shortfall where checked; the remainder is of unknown origin. V, J and clone size derive from that table, while D and trimming were established from the DNA sequence. This sample has more than 95,000 clones in its table, and 82% of those were observed once. The top ten clones comprise 0.85% to 1% of the sample.

The trim is 0 bases for V and 3 bases for J, with a gap of 15 bases between the germline ends. The CDR3 covers 16 residues, taking in both the cysteine and the phenylalanine. The DNA shown is the 48-base CDR3, in frame from base 1. CDR1 and CDR2 are drawn from the germline V gene: LGHNA, YNFKEQ. This sequence was found in a human donor who received a liver transplant. The V gene is TRBV4-2 and the J gene is TRBJ2-7; TRBD1 might be the D gene, on 5 matching bases. This sample comprised CD4+ T cells from blood, obtained before liver transplant. The CDR3: CASSQDGSRAVYEQYF. In nucleotide form, the sequence is TGTGCCAGCAGCCAAGATGGTTCCAGGGCAGTCTACGAGCAGTACTTC.